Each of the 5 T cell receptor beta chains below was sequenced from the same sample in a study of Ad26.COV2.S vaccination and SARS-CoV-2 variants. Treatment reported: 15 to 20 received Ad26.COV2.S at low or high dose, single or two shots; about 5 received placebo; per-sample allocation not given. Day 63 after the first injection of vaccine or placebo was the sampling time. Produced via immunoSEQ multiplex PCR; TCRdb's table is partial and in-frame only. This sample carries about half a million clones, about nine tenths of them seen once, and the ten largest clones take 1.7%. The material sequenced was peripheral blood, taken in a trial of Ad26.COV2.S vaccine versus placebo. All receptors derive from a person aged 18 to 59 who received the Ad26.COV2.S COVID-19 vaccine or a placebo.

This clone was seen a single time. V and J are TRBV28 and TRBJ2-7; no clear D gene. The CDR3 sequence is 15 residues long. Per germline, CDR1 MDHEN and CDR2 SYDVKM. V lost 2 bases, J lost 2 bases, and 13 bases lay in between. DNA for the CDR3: TGTGCCAGCAGTTTAGCCCCCCAAGGTACCTACGAGCAGTACTTC. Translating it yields CASSLAPQGTYEQYF.

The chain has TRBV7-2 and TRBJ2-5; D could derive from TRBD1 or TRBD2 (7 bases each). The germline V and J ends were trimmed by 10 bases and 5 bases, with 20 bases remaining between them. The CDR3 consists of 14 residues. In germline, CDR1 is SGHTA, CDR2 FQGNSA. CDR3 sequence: CATQYQGGRETQYF. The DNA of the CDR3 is TGTGCCACCCAGTATCAGGGGGGGAGGGAGACCCAGTACTTC.

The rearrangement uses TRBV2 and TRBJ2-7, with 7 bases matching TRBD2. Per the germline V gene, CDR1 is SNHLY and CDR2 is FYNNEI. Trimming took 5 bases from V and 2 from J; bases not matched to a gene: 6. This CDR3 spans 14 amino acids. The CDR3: CASSPSGNTYEQYF. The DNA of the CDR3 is TGTGCCAGCAGTCCCAGCGGGAACACCTACGAGCAGTACTTC.

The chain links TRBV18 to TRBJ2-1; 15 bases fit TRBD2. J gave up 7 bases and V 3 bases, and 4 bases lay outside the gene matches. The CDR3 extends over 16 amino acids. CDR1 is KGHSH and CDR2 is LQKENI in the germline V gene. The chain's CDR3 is CASSPPGTSGRNEQFF. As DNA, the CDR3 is TGTGCCAGCTCACCTCCCGGGACTAGCGGGAGGAATGAGCAGTTCTTC.

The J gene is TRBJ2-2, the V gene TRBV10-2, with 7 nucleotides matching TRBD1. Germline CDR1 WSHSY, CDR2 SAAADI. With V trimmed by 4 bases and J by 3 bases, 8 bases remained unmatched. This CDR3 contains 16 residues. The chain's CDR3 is CASSVVRDSHTGELFF. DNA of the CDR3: TGCGCCAGCAGTGTGGTAAGGGACAGCCACACCGGGGAGCTGTTTTTT.